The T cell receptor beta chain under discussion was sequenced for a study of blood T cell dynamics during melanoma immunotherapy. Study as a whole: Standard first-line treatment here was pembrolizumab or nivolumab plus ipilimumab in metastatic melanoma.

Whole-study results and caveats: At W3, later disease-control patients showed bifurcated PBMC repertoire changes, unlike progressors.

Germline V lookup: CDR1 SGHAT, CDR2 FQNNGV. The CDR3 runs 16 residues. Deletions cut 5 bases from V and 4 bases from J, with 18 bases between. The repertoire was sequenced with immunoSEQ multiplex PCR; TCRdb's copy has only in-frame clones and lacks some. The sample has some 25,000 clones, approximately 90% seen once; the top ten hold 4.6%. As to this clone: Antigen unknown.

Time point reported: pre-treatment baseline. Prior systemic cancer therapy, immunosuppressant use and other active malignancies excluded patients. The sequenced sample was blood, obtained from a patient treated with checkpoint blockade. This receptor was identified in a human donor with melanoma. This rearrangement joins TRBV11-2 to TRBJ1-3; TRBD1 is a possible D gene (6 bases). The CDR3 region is CASSRGRGSRGNTIYF. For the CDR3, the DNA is TGTGCCAGCAGCAGGGGGAGGGGTTCGAGGGGAAACACCATATATTTT. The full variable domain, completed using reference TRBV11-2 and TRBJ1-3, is EAGVAQSPRYKIIEKRQSVAFWCNPISGHATLYWYQQILGQGPKLLIQFQNNGVVDDSQLPKDRFSAERLKGVDSTLKIQPAKLEDSAVYLCASSRGRGSRGNTIYFGEGSWLTVV.